Listed below are T cell receptor beta chains from one sample, sequenced in a study of T cells after yellow fever vaccination. TCRdb reprocessed the 5' RACE reads via MiXCR and lists one record per CDR3 protein. The sample has about 5,800 distinct CDR3 sequences, about 6.5% seen once; the top ten hold 55% to 65%. This specimen was PBMCs, either bulk or a sorted T-cell subset (CD4+, CD8+, memory, or dextramer-sorted; not recorded which), taken roughly 15 days after the first yellow fever vaccination. The source of these receptors is a man aged 18-30 years who received the YFV17D yellow fever vaccine. The CDR3 runs from the conserved cysteine through the conserved F or W. The D gene is left open where the match is weak. Clone size is stated in some rows and not others, as once, few, many or a class when expanded.

TRBV5-6,TRBJ1-1,NA,many,CASSFWGNTEAFF,TGTGCCAGCAGCTTTTGGGGAAACACTGAAGCTTTCTTT
TRBV4-2,TRBJ2-1,TRBD2,many,CASSQDEAGTYNEQFF,TGTGCCAGCAGCCAAGATGAAGCGGGGACTTACAATGAGCAGTTCTTC
TRBV5-1,TRBJ1-1,NA,many,CATAQVGQKAFF,TGCGCCACCGCGCAGGTCGGCCAGAAAGCTTTCTTT
TRBV4-2,TRBJ2-6,TRBD2,many,CASSQEAGVGANVLTF,TGTGCCAGCAGCCAAGAAGCGGGGGTCGGGGCCAACGTCCTGACTTTC
TRBV4-3,TRBJ1-5,NA,medium-sized,CASSQGSAGNQPQHF,TGCGCCAGCAGCCAAGGATCCGCAGGGAACCAGCCCCAGCATTTT
TRBV7-8,TRBJ1-6,TRBD1,many,CASSGQGRGDSPLHF,TGTGCCAGCAGCGGACAGGGTAGGGGGGATTCACCCCTCCACTTT
TRBV11-2,TRBJ2-2,TRBD2,many,CASRQSTGSGAGYTGELFF,TGTGCCAGCAGGCAGTCTACTGGTAGCGGGGCGGGCTATACCGGGGAGCTGTTTTTT
TRBV7-2,TRBJ2-2,NA,many,CASSFGGANGELFF,TGTGCCAGCAGCTTCGGAGGGGCAAACGGGGAGCTGTTTTTT
TRBV5-1,TRBJ1-2,TRBD1,many,CASSLGWTGVNYGYTF,TGCGCCAGCAGCTTGGGCTGGACAGGGGTTAACTATGGCTACACCTTC
TRBV6-5,TRBJ1-2,NA,many,CASSYEGGGVEYGYTF,TGTGCCAGCAGTTACGAGGGAGGAGGGGTGGAGTATGGCTACACCTTC
TRBV20-1,TRBJ1-1,TRBD1,many,CSASKTGGDTEAFF,TGCAGTGCGAGTAAGACAGGGGGGGACACTGAAGCTTTCTTT
TRBV4-1,TRBJ1-5,NA,many,CASSGPDSNQPQHF,TGCGCCAGCAGCGGGCCCGATAGCAATCAGCCCCAGCATTTT
TRBV6-5,TRBJ2-3,TRBD1,many,CASSPTEGARADTQYF,TGTGCCAGCAGTCCCACAGAGGGGGCGCGGGCAGATACGCAGTATTTT
TRBV6-2/TRBV6-3,TRBJ2-1,NA,many,CASSYDGYNEQFF,TGTGCCAGCAGTTACGACGGCTACAATGAGCAGTTCTTC
TRBV12-3/TRBV12-4,TRBJ2-5,NA,many,CASRTGPTQYF,TGTGCCAGCAGAACCGGGCCCACCCAGTACTTC
TRBV12-3/TRBV12-4,TRBJ2-7,NA,NA,CASSIWTPYEQYF,TGTGCCAGCAGCATATGGACACCCTACGAGCAGTACTTC
TRBV10-3,TRBJ1-1,NA,medium-sized,CAISESRRFTEAFF,TGTGCCATCAGTGAGTCACGGAGGTTCACTGAAGCTTTCTTT
TRBV5-1,TRBJ1-4,NA,few,CASKGQMQNGKLFF,TGCGCCAGCAAAGGGCAGATGCAGAATGGAAAACTGTTTTTT
TRBV6-1,TRBJ1-6,TRBD1,many,CASSGDRGRSPLHF,TGTGCCAGCAGTGGGGACAGGGGTCGATCACCCCTCCACTTT
TRBV7-9,TRBJ2-1,NA,many,CASNPPGYNEQFF,TGTGCCAGCAACCCCCCAGGCTACAATGAGCAGTTCTTC
TRBV7-2,TRBJ2-5,TRBD1,many,CASNSGQGLLETQYF,TGTGCCAGCAACTCGGGACAGGGATTACTGGAGACCCAGTACTTC
TRBV18,TRBJ1-4,NA,many,CASSPGTIATKLFF,TGTGCCAGCTCACCCGGGACAATTGCCACAAAACTGTTTTTT
TRBV25-1,TRBJ2-1,NA,many,CASSAAPGDRNEQFF,TGTGCCAGCAGTGCCGCACCAGGGGATCGGAATGAGCAGTTCTTC
TRBV7-5,TRBJ2-5,NA,NA,CSSASSQVVIAVSQETQYF,TGTTCTTCTGCCAGCAGCCAAGTAGTGATAGCGGTGTCACAAGAGACCCAGTACTTC
TRBV5-7,TRBJ2-1,NA,NA,CASGPGGRHNEQFF,TGTGCCAGCGGCCCCGGGGGCCGGCACAATGAGCAGTTCTTC
TRBV20-1,TRBJ1-2,NA,many,CSAGPRWGRSGYTF,TGCAGTGCAGGGCCCCGATGGGGCCGTAGTGGCTACACCTTC
TRBV13,TRBJ2-3,TRBD2,many,CASSPEGSGGPADTQYF,TGTGCCAGCAGCCCCGAGGGGAGCGGGGGGCCGGCAGATACGCAGTATTTT
TRBV21-1,TRBJ2-3,NA,few,CATHGRTDTQYF,TGTGCCACCCACGGGAGGACAGATACGCAGTATTTT
TRBV29-1,TRBJ1-2,NA,many,CSVAPRDTGLYGYTF,TGCAGCGTTGCCCCCCGGGACACAGGACTCTATGGCTACACCTTC
TRBV20-1,TRBJ2-1,TRBD2,many,CSALGLAGGHHNEQFF,TGCAGTGCTTTGGGGCTAGCGGGGGGTCACCACAATGAGCAGTTCTTC
TRBV19,TRBJ1-3,NA,many,CASSVGSGNTIYF,TGTGCCAGTAGCGTTGGCTCTGGAAACACCATATATTTT
TRBV6-2/TRBV6-3,TRBJ1-5,NA,few,CASSSIPHSWLGDQPQHF,TGTGCCAGCAGTTCCATCCCGCACAGCTGGCTCGGGGATCAGCCCCAGCATTTT
TRBV4-1,TRBJ1-2,NA,many,CASSQGVRPNYGYTF,TGCGCCAGCAGCCAAGGAGTGAGGCCCAACTATGGCTACACCTTC
TRBV28,TRBJ2-3,NA,many,CASSTPMTTKLSLTDTQYF,TGTGCCAGCAGTACGCCCATGACTACAAAGCTGTCCCTCACAGATACGCAGTATTTT
TRBV5-1,TRBJ2-3,TRBD1,many,CASSLEGQGADTQYF,TGCGCCAGCAGCTTGGAGGGACAGGGGGCAGATACGCAGTATTTT
TRBV5-6,TRBJ2-1,NA,many,CASSGAGTPYNEQFF,TGTGCCAGCAGCGGAGCCGGGACCCCGTACAATGAGCAGTTCTTC
TRBV6-2/TRBV6-3,TRBJ1-6,NA,many,CASRKDSGHSPLHF,TGTGCCAGCAGAAAGGACTCCGGACATTCACCCCTCCACTTT
TRBV4-1,TRBJ2-7,NA,many,CASSQDRFLEQYF,TGCGCCAGCAGCCAAGATCGGTTCCTAGAGCAGTACTTC
TRBV7-9,TRBJ1-2,NA,many,CASSSDGYGYTF,TGTGCCAGCAGCTCCGACGGCTATGGCTACACCTTC
TRBV10-3,TRBJ2-5,NA,many,CAISDPGPLFGTQYF,TGTGCCATCAGTGACCCGGGACCCCTTTTCGGGACCCAGTACTTC
TRBV7-9,TRBJ1-2,TRBD1,many,CASSSPGQGAYYTF,TGTGCCAGCAGCTCGCCGGGACAGGGGGCCTACTACACCTTC
TRBV11-2,TRBJ2-1,NA,many,CASSLGLPRSYNEQFF,TGTGCCAGCAGCTTAGGTCTCCCCCGCTCCTACAATGAGCAGTTCTTC
TRBV7-2,TRBJ1-1,NA,many,CASSLASGTEAFF,TGTGCCAGCAGCTTAGCTTCCGGCACTGAAGCTTTCTTT
TRBV20-1,TRBJ2-1,NA,many,CSANQGAEQFF,TGCAGTGCTAATCAGGGCGCTGAGCAGTTCTTC
TRBV10-3,TRBJ2-1,TRBD2,many,CAIRHRLAGGKNEQFF,TGTGCCATCAGACACCGACTAGCGGGGGGGAAAAATGAGCAGTTCTTC
TRBV12-3/TRBV12-4,TRBJ2-5,NA,many,CASSRTRIAKTQYF,TGTGCCAGCAGTCGGACACGCATAGCGAAGACCCAGTACTTC
TRBV11-2,TRBJ2-1,TRBD1,many,CASSRTLTGQGLGNEQFF,TGTGCCAGCAGTCGTACACTAACGGGACAGGGTTTGGGTAATGAGCAGTTCTTC
TRBV7-9,TRBJ1-5,NA,many,CASSRGWGDQPQHF,TGTGCCAGCAGCCGGGGGTGGGGAGATCAGCCCCAGCATTTT
TRBV20-1,TRBJ2-1,TRBD1,many,CSATQDRGLVDEQFF,TGCAGTGCTACCCAGGACAGGGGGCTTGTCGATGAGCAGTTCTTC
TRBV7-8,TRBJ2-1,NA,many,CASSLVYNEQFF,TGTGCCAGCAGCTTAGTTTACAATGAGCAGTTCTTC
TRBV4-3,TRBJ2-6,TRBD1,many,CASSQAGGSGANVLTF,TGCGCCAGCAGCCAAGCAGGGGGCTCTGGGGCCAACGTCCTGACTTTC
TRBV15,TRBJ1-4,NA,many,CATSRGTVLTNEKLFF,TGTGCCACCAGCAGAGGGACAGTCTTAACTAATGAAAAACTGTTTTTT
TRBV7-2,TRBJ2-7,TRBD1,many,CASSVTDRGLYYEQYF,TGTGCCAGCAGCGTAACAGACAGGGGACTCTACTACGAGCAGTACTTC
TRBV2,TRBJ1-1,NA,many,CASRTTSLEAFF,TGTGCCAGCAGGACGACTTCTCTCGAAGCTTTCTTT